This TCR beta chain was observed in a study of yellow fever vaccine responses in identical twins. In this sample, this clonotype turned up a few times. Its antigen is still unknown. TCRdb recomputed calls from the RT-PCR reads with MiXCR, one row per CDR3 protein. The data contain about 960 distinct CDR3 sequences, around four fifths of them singletons. Study conclusions and caveats: Reportedly, the response of twins' T cells to the vaccine seemed partly convergent, partly personalized.

The sample in question was T cells from blood (PBMCs), unsorted or a sorted subset (not recorded which), obtained before or after yellow fever vaccination (not recorded which). The sequence was collected from a female donor who received the yellow fever vaccine.

The CDR3 here is CASSRALQGAGNEQFF. In nucleotides, the CDR3 is TGCGCCAGCAGCCGGGCTTTACAGGGGGCCGGGAATGAGCAGTTCTTC. This sequence joins TRBV4-3 and TRBJ2-1; 9 nucleotides agree with TRBD1. The CDR3 is 16 amino acids. Germline-derived CDR1 and CDR2 are LGHNA and YSLEER. Germline trimming cut 4 bases from V and 7 bases from J; bases unmatched to any gene: 11.